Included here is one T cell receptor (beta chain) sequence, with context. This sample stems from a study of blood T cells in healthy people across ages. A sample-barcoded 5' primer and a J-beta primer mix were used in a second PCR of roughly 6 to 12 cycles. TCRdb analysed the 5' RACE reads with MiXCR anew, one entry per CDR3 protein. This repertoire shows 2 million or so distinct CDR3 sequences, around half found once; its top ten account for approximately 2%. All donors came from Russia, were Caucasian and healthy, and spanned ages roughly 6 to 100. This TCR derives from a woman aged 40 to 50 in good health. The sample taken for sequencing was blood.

CDR3 in amino acids: CASSVGGQGYYGYTF. CDR3 DNA: TGTGCCAGCAGCGTAGGGGGACAGGGCTACTATGGCTACACCTTC. This chain links TRBV9 with TRBJ1-2; 9 bases map to TRBD1. With 0 bases clipped from V and 3 bases from J, the junction kept 3 bases outside the gene matches. The CDR3 is 15 amino acids. Germline CDR1 reads SGDLS; CDR2 reads YYNGEE.